Each of the 30 T cell receptor beta chains below was sequenced from the same sample in a study of T cell repertoires in cytomegalovirus infection. These receptors' targets are unknown. TCRdb re-analysed the reads in MiXCR, keeping a single row per CDR3 protein. The top ten clones hold around 60% of a sample with around 200,000 distinct CDR3 sequences, about 39% of them seen once. The source material was CD8+ T cells from cultured PBMCs, sampled from culture after CMV antigen stimulation. Receptors were obtained from a human donor in good health (CMV status not recorded). Some clones in this sample may be carry-over from other donors' samples.

The V call is TRBV24-1, the J call TRBJ2-3; D is possibly TRBD2 (6 bases). The CDR3 covers 14 residues. Trimming took 5 bases from V and 0 from J, leaving 8 bases between them. Germline assignment: CDR1 KGHDR and CDR2 SFDVKD. In nucleotides, the CDR3 is TGTGCCACCAGTGGGGGGGTGAGCACAGATACGCAGTATTTT. The encoded protein is CATSGGVSTDTQYF.

This clonotype was observed a handful of times. The CDR3: CASSPTGTTNYNEQFF. The DNA of the CDR3 is TGTGCCAGCAGCCCAACCGGGACCACAAATTACAATGAGCAGTTCTTC. The chain recombines TRBV7-6 with TRBJ2-1; D possibly uses TRBD1 or TRBD2 (5 bases each). Germline V gene data show CDR1 as SGHVS and CDR2 as FNYEAQ. The CDR3 sequence is 16 residues long. V was shortened by 5 bases and J by 4 bases, with 18 bases between the two germline ends.

The rearrangement uses TRBV12-3 or TRBV12-4 and TRBJ2-1; 11 bases line up with TRBD2. The CDR3 spans 15 residues. Trimming took 6 bases from V and 5 from J; bases not matched to a gene: 6. CDR3 residues: CASRYSGRVNNEQFF. The CDR3 nucleotides are TGTGCCAGCAGATATAGCGGGAGGGTCAACAATGAGCAGTTCTTC.

There are a few counts of this clonotype. The chain has TRBV6-1 and TRBJ2-7, with TRBD1 matching over 10 bases. Looked up from germline, CDR1 is MNHNS and CDR2 is SASEGT. There are 15 residues in the CDR3. The V gene end was trimmed by 5 bases and the J gene end by 5 bases; junction bases not matched to a gene: 9. CDR3 sequence: CASSPHRDRGNEQYF. CDR3 coding DNA: TGTGCCAGCAGTCCGCACCGGGACAGGGGTAACGAGCAGTACTTC.

This chain uses TRBV6-2 or TRBV6-3 with TRBJ1-5, with D unresolved. The CDR3 length is 14 residues. Trimming shortened V by 4 bases and J by 4 bases, and 11 bases separated the two germline ends. The germline V gene has CDR1 MNHEY and CDR2 SVGEGT. The CDR3 coding sequence is TGTGCCAGCAGTTGGACCCGATATAATCAGCCCCAGCATTTT. Protein: CASSWTRYNQPQHF.

The chain links TRBV6-1 to TRBJ2-5; 8 positions match TRBD2. The J segment lost 0 bases and the V segment lost 0 bases, leaving 6 bases of the junction unmatched. This CDR3 spans 17 amino acids. Germline V gene lookup returns CDR1 MNHNS and CDR2 SASEGT. Here the CDR3 reads CASSEARPSGYQETQYF. CDR3 coding DNA: TGTGCCAGCAGTGAAGCGAGGCCTAGCGGGTACCAAGAGACCCAGTACTTC.

This clonotype was found a few times. The chain joins TRBV7-9 to TRBJ1-5, with 8 bases lining up with TRBD1. This CDR3 has 15 residues. Losses at the gene ends were 5 bases for V and 0 bases for J; bases not matched to a gene: 3. CDR1 is SEHNR, CDR2 FQNEAQ, per germline (reference sequence). This chain's CDR3 is CASSTTGVSNQPQHF. For the CDR3, the DNA is TGTGCCAGCAGCACGACAGGGGTTAGCAATCAGCCCCAGCATTTT.

The CDR3, as DNA: TGTGCCAGCGCAGGGGGCATGGAGACCCAGTACTTC. It encodes CASAGGMETQYF. The J gene is TRBJ2-5, the V gene TRBV28; TRBD1 matches at 8 bases. From germline, CDR1 is MDHEN and CDR2 SYDVKM. V gave up 8 bases and J gave up 5 bases; unmatched junction bases: 4. The CDR3 runs to 12 residues.

This clonotype was picked up a small number of times. The V call is TRBV7-9, the J call TRBJ2-5; 10 bases agree with TRBD1. The germline V gene has CDR1 SEHNR and CDR2 FQNEAQ (reference sequence). With V trimmed by 3 bases and J by 3 bases, 7 bases remained unmatched. This CDR3 has 16 amino acids. CDR3: CASSFQTGGLEETQYF. The CDR3 nucleotides are TGTGCCAGCAGCTTCCAGACAGGGGGCCTTGAAGAGACCCAGTACTTC.

The table lists this clonotype with many counts. The chain links TRBV10-3 to TRBJ2-3, with 12 bases fitting TRBD2. The CDR3 has 20 residues. The V gene's germline CDR1 is ENHRY and CDR2 SYGVKD. The ends lost 3 bases at V and 0 bases at J; junction bases unmatched: 13. In nucleotides, the CDR3 is TGTGCCATCAGTGAAATGAGGCTAGCGGGGGGGCCGGGGAGCACAGATACGCAGTATTTT. It yields the protein CAISEMRLAGGPGSTDTQYF.

The table lists this clonotype with a few counts. The chain recombines TRBV6-1 with TRBJ1-2; 7 bases are a match to TRBD1. J was trimmed by 2 bases and V by 5 bases; bases with no gene match: 8. The germline V gene encodes CDR1 MNHNS and CDR2 SASEGT. This CDR3 spans 15 amino acids. The CDR3 bases are TGTGCCAGCAGTCGCTCGAGACAGGGCAACTATGGCTACACCTTC. It is translated as CASSRSRQGNYGYTF.

The chain combines TRBV2 with TRBJ2-1; 8 bases line up with TRBD2. The CDR3 totals 13 residues. Germline V gene lookup returns CDR1 SNHLY and CDR2 FYNNEI. V dropped 7 bases and J dropped 9; count of bases not matched to a gene: 8. The CDR3 sequence is CASTGSGMGEQFF. DNA of the CDR3: TGTGCCAGCACGGGTAGCGGGATGGGTGAGCAGTTCTTC.

This chain uses TRBV28 with TRBJ2-1; a possible D gene is TRBD2 (5 bases). The CDR3 runs 15 residues. CDR1 and CDR2 from the germline V gene are MDHEN and SYDVKM. V lost 3 bases and J 6 bases, leaving 15 bases between the germline ends. CDR3 nucleotides: TGTGCCAGCAGTTTTTTCCGGGAAAGGACCAATGAGCAGTTCTTC. Translation: CASSFFRERTNEQFF.

This clonotype has only a few counts. The chain is built from TRBV6-1 and TRBJ2-2, with 8 bases lining up with TRBD2. This CDR3 has 18 amino acids. V trimming: 3 bases; J trimming: 2 bases; junction bases outside the gene matches: 11. Per the germline V gene, CDR1 is MNHNS and CDR2 is SASEGT. The CDR3 protein is CASSDIHLLAVNTGELFF. Here the CDR3 DNA reads TGTGCCAGCAGTGATATTCACCTACTAGCGGTTAACACCGGGGAGCTGTTTTTT.

In this sample, this clonotype turned up many times. This chain uses TRBV7-8 with TRBJ2-3, with 8 positions matching TRBD2. The V and J ends lost 5 bases and 1 base, in that order; junction bases with no gene match: 5. CDR3 length: 15 residues. Germline loops: CDR1 SGHVS, CDR2 FQNEAQ. The CDR3 here is CASSPRGGGTDTQYF. The CDR3 DNA is TGTGCCAGCAGCCCCCGGGGGGGGGGCACAGATACGCAGTATTTT.

This clonotype was seen a handful of times. This CDR3 reads CASSLVPGRANTGELFF. The CDR3 DNA is TGTGCCAGCAGCTTAGTCCCCGGCAGGGCGAACACCGGGGAGCTGTTTTTT. This chain connects TRBV11-2 to TRBJ2-2, with D possibly matching TRBD1 (5 bases). Germline V gene lookup returns CDR1 SGHAT and CDR2 FQNNGV. Deletions cut 1 base from V and 0 bases from J, with 12 bases between. CDR3 size: 17 residues.

The J gene is TRBJ1-1, the V gene TRBV7-9; D perhaps matches TRBD1 (5 bases). The CDR3 has 13 amino acids. V was cut by 5 bases and J by 4 bases, with 11 bases left in between. Looked up from germline, CDR1 is SEHNR and CDR2 is FQNEAQ (reference sequence). CDR3 residues: CASSQGVGTEAFF. The CDR3 nucleotides read TGTGCCAGCAGCCAGGGTGTAGGCACTGAAGCTTTCTTT.

V is TRBV27 and J is TRBJ1-1, with a tentative D call TRBD1 (5 bases). Between the trimmed V and J ends, which lost 6 bases and 11 bases, there was a span of 22 bases. This CDR3 has 14 residues. Germline CDR1 is MNHEY and CDR2 is SMNVEV (reference sequence). The CDR3 spells CASSIVGGSSQAFF. CDR3 in DNA: TGTGCCAGCAGCATTGTTGGGGGGTCGTCCCAGGCTTTCTTT.

This clonotype was picked up a small number of times. The rearrangement joins TRBV7-6 to TRBJ1-1; D not certain. V lost 1 base to trimming and J lost 1 base, with 7 bases between them. CDR1 and CDR2 from the germline V gene are SGHVS and FNYEAQ. There are 14 residues in the CDR3. Here the CDR3 DNA reads TGTGCCAGCAGCTTAGGGCAGAGGAACACTGAAGCTTTCTTT. Translated: CASSLGQRNTEAFF.

The gene calls are TRBV7-3 and TRBJ2-3; TRBD2 matches 9 bases. The CDR3 sequence is 15 residues long. After removal of 5 bases from V and 2 bases from J, the junction contained 5 bases not matched to a gene. From germline, CDR1 is SGHTA and CDR2 FQGTGA. CDR3 bases: TGTGCCAGCAGCAGACTAGCGGTGGTCACAGATACGCAGTATTTT. Encoded protein: CASSRLAVVTDTQYF.

The rearrangement joins TRBV7-4 to TRBJ1-1; weak D call: TRBD1 (6 bases). Germline assignment: CDR1 SGHVT and CDR2 SQSDAQ. The length of the CDR3 is 12 residues. Trimming cost V 5 bases and J 4 bases, with 8 bases left between them. CDR3 protein: CASSPDSTEAFF. Here the CDR3 DNA reads TGTGCCAGCAGCCCGGACAGCACTGAAGCTTTCTTT.

The gene calls are TRBV27 and TRBJ2-7; 10 bases match TRBD1. CDR3 size: 17 residues. Per germline, CDR1 MNHEY and CDR2 SMNVEV (reference sequence). Trimming took 4 bases from V and 2 from J; bases not matched to a gene: 11. In nucleotides, the CDR3 is TGTGCCAGCAGTTCTAAGATCGGGACAGGGGATACCTACGAGCAGTACTTC. Encoded protein: CASSSKIGTGDTYEQYF.

The chain links TRBV7-4 to TRBJ2-7, with D tentatively TRBD2 (6 bases). Trimming cost V 0 bases and J 7 bases, with 19 bases left between them. CDR3 length: 16 amino acids. Germline CDR1 reads SGHVT; CDR2 reads SQSDAQ. CDR3 in amino acids: CASSLAAGLLPWEQYF. CDR3 DNA sequence: TGTGCCAGCAGCTTAGCGGCAGGACTACTACCGTGGGAGCAGTACTTC.

This clonotype has just a few counts. The chain is built from TRBV28 and TRBJ2-7; 10 bases match TRBD2. CDR1 and CDR2 from the germline V gene are MDHEN and SYDVKM. CDR3 length: 16 residues. V lost 2 bases and J lost 6; bases outside the gene matches: 10. The CDR3 nucleotides read TGTGCCAGCAGTTTACTAGCGGGAGAGGGGATCTCCGAGCAGTACTTC. Residues: CASSLLAGEGISEQYF.

The chain is built from TRBV19 and TRBJ1-5; D ambiguous. With 5 bases removed from V and 3 bases from J, the gap between germline ends came to 20 bases. CDR3 size: 17 residues. Looked up from germline, CDR1 is LNHDA and CDR2 is SQIVND (reference sequence). The DNA for the CDR3 is TGTGCCAGTAGTCATACGTTGGGCGGTGTTCACAATCAGCCCCAGCATTTT. Residues: CASSHTLGGVHNQPQHF.

The chain carries TRBV6-4 and TRBJ2-3; 10 nucleotides agree with TRBD1. The CDR3 length is 15 residues. Germline loops: CDR1 MRHNA, CDR2 SNTAGT. V gave up 6 bases and J gave up 2 bases; unmatched junction bases: 5. DNA for the CDR3: TGTGCCAGCAGCGTGGGACAGGGGAACACAGATACGCAGTATTTT. Protein sequence: CASSVGQGNTDTQYF.

A few counts support this clonotype. V is TRBV20-1 and J is TRBJ2-3; D gene unclear. The germline V gene has CDR1 DFQATT and CDR2 SNEGSKA (reference sequence). V was shortened by 0 bases and J by 5 bases, with 9 bases between the two germline ends. This CDR3 region has 13 residues. The CDR3 protein is CSAREQPGDTQYF. CDR3 nucleotide sequence: TGCAGTGCTAGAGAACAACCTGGAGATACGCAGTATTTT.

This clonotype showed up just a few times. This chain links TRBV6-8 with TRBJ1-2; TRBD1 matches at 9 bases. Germline V lookup: CDR1 MNHGY, CDR2 SAAAGT. V shed 0 bases, J shed 6 bases, and the junction held 5 bases outside the gene matches. This CDR3 spans 15 amino acids. CDR3 DNA: TGTGCCAGCAGTTACTCGGGACAGGGCGAGGATGGCTACACCTTC. It codes for CASSYSGQGEDGYTF.

This clonotype has at least ten counts. CDR3 amino acids: CASSPPMDRKETQYF. The CDR3 region has the DNA TGTGCCAGCAGCCCCCCCATGGACAGGAAAGAGACCCAGTACTTC. The chain couples TRBV6-6 to TRBJ2-5; 7 bases fit TRBD1. Trimming at V came to 6 bases and at J to 3 bases, leaving 10 bases not matched to a gene. Germline CDR1 MNHNY, CDR2 SVGAGI (reference sequence). The CDR3 has 15 residues.

The count of this clonotype is one. The gene calls are TRBV14 and TRBJ2-7, with a tentative D call TRBD2 (5 bases). The length of the CDR3 is 14 residues. Trimming pared 3 bases from V and 5 bases from J, leaving 14 bases between. The germline gives CDR1 SGHDN, CDR2 FVKESK. DNA of the CDR3: TGTGCCAGCAGCCAGGACGACGCCGGGGACGAGCAGTACTTC. It specifies CASSQDDAGDEQYF.